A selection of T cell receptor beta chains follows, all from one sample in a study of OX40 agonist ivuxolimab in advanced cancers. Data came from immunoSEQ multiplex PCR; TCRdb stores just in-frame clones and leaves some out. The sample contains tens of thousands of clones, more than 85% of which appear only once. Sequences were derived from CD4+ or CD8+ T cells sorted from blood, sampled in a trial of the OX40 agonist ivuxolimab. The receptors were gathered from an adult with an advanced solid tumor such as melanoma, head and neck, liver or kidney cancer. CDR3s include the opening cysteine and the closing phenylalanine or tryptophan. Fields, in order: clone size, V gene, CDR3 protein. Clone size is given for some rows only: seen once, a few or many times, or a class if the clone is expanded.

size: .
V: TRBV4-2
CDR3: CASSQDRGTSGMKTQYF

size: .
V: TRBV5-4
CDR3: CASSLAPSGSLSYEQYF

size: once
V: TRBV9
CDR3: CASSVASTNEKLFF

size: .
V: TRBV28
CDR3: CASSSPGQYVYGYTF

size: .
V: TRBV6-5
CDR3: CASSPTPHREAFF

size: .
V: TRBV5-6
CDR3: CASSLDLREDREQYF

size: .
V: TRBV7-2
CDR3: CASSPPRVSEQYF

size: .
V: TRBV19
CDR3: CASSAGQGVYGYTF

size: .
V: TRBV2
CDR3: CASSGRQSGNTIYF

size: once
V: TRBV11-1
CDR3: CASSLYGIRSTEAFF

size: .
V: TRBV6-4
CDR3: CASRGTGTDTQYF

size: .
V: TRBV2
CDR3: CASSERSPLNTGELFF

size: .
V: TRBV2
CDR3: CASSEQGSGNTIYF

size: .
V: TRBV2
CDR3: CASSESGNTEAFF

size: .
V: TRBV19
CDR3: CASSSRLLGNTEAFF

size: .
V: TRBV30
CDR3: CAWRNSGTRNEQFF

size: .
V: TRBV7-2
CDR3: CASSPWPGRAYEQYF

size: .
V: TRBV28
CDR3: CASSLTGAEAFF

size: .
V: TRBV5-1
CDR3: CASSLAMLTNEKLFF

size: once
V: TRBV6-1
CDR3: CASSEGGVVPFQHF

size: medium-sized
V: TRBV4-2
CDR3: CASSGQGTPQHF

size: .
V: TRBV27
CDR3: CASSLAPGASTEAFF

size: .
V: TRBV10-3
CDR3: CAISGISYEQYF

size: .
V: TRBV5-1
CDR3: CASRQGENEKLFF

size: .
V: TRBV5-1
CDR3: CASSLGGAGNTIYF

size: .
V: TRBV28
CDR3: CASSFLRGDTQYF

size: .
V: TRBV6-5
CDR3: CASTSPLRPYEQYF

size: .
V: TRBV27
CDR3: CASSPGQNYGYTF

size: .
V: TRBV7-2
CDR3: CASSLYRRYEQYF

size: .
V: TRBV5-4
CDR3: CASSWGQGGNRNTEAFF

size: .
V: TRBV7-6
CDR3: CASSSPGQGWAGELFF

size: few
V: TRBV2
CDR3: CAFRGLGANVLTF